This TCR beta chain was found in a study of blood T cell repertoires in COVID-19. In the study overall: Nucleic acid was either cDNA or gDNA, and it came from T cells, B-cell-depleted T cells, or PBMCs.

Sequencing was performed with immunoSEQ multiplex PCR; in TCRdb, only in-frame clones are kept and a portion is missing. The table shows more than 150,000 clones, with about nine tenths occurring only once. The CDR3 extends over 15 amino acids. Germline V CDR1 and CDR2: GTSNPN, SVGIG (reference sequence). The J segment lost 6 bases and the V segment lost 8 bases, leaving 18 bases of the junction unmatched. V is TRBV30 and J is TRBJ1-1; 7 bases match TRBD1. The clonotype comes from a man between 65 and 85 years old with active or convalescent COVID-19. Source material: peripheral blood. This CDR3 is CAGLSRGRGASEAFF. As DNA, the CDR3 is TGTGCCGGCTTAAGCAGGGGGAGAGGGGCTTCTGAAGCTTTCTTT. The entire variable domain, with the rest obtained from reference TRBV30 and TRBJ1-1, is as follows: SQTIHQWPATLVQPVGSPLSLECTVEGTSNPNLYWYRQAAGRGLQLLFYSVGIGQISSEVPQNLSASRPQDRQFILSSKKLLLSDSGFYLCAGLSRGRGASEAFFGQGTRLTVV.